This T cell receptor beta chain was retrieved from a study of regulatory T cells in long-lasting Graves disease. The TCR beta library used iRepertoire HTBI primers with Arm-PCR amplification of CDR3. Each CDR3 protein is one row after TCRdb ran MiXCR on the multiplex PCR reads. The sample shows over 500,000 distinct CDR3 sequences, around 15% of them seen only once. This clonotype was recorded many times. Its antigen is unknown. Germline loops: CDR1 MNHNS, CDR2 SASEGT. The CDR3 contains 14 residues. Trimming took 9 bases from V and 0 from J; bases not matched to a gene: 3. The time point denotes: newly diagnosed GD, antithyroid drugs for less than 3 months. Extracted PBMC RNA gave rise to the TCR library. The study's findings and limits: Persistent cases favored TRBV28, TRBJ1-2 and TRBJ2-5.

These same data were also listed under a study on T cells in Graves' hyperthyroidism and ophthalmopathy. That study adds: HTBI primers were employed in a first-round RT-PCR of the TCR CDR3.

The clonotype comes from a woman in her twenties or thirties with Graves disease. V usage is TRBV6-1 and J usage is TRBJ2-1, with TRBD2 identical over 9 bases. Sample: peripheral blood mononuclear cells (PBMCs), taken at new diagnosis, from a patient treated with antithyroid drugs. The CDR3 loop is CASDSGSSYNEQFF. CDR3 in DNA: TGTGCCAGTGATAGCGGGAGCTCCTACAATGAGCAGTTCTTC.